This T cell receptor beta chain stems from a study of blood T cell repertoires in COVID-19. Study context: COVID-19 samples collected from the United States, Italy and Spain covered acute and convalescent phases. Nucleic acid was either cDNA or gDNA, and it came from T cells, B-cell-depleted T cells, or PBMCs.

All enrollees were about 18 to 100 years old and from 24 US areas. Clinical history as reported by participants underpinned cohort assignment. The data were produced by immunoSEQ multiplex PCR, yet TCRdb's version contains in-frame clones alone and is incomplete. Here the sample spans a few hundred thousand clones, about 89% being singletons. This CDR3 region has 14 residues. V was clipped by 1 base and J by 4 bases; unmatched bases: 3. Germline loops: CDR1 SGHTA, CDR2 FQGNSA. The rearrangement links TRBV7-2 to TRBJ1-2; 7 bases line up with TRBD1. The specimen sequenced was PBMCs or T cells enriched from blood (not recorded which). The source is a woman aged 30 to 39 who had recovered from COVID-19. The CDR3 is CASSLEGTVYGYTF. For the CDR3, the DNA is TGTGCCAGCAGCTTAGAAGGGACAGTCTATGGCTACACCTTC.